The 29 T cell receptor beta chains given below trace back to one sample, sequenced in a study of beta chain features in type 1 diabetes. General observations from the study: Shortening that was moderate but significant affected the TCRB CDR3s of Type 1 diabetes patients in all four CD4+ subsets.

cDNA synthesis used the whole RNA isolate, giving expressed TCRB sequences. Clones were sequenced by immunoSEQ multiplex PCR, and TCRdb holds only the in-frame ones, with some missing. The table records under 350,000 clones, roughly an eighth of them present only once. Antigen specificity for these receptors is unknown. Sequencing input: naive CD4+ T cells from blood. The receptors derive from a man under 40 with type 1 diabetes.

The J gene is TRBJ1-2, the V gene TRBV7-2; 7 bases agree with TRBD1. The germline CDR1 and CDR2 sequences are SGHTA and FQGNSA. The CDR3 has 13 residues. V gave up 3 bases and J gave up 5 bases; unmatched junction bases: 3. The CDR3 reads CASSLYRGYGYTF. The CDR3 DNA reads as TGTGCCAGCAGCTTGTACAGGGGTTATGGCTACACCTTC.

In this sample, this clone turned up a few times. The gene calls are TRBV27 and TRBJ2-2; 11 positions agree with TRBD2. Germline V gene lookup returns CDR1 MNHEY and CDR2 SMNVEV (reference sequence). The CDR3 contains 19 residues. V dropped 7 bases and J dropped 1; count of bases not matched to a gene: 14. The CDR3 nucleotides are TGTGCCAGCACCCCTTTGGGAACTAGCGGGGGCCTGAACACCGGGGAGCTGTTTTTT. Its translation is CASTPLGTSGGLNTGELFF.

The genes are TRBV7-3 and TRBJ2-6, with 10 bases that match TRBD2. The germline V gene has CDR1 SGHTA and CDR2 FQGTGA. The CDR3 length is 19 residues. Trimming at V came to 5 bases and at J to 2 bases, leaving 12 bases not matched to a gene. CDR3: CASSLIGVAGGTGANVLTF. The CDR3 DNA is TGTGCCAGCAGCCTAATCGGTGTAGCGGGAGGTACTGGGGCCAACGTCCTGACTTTC.

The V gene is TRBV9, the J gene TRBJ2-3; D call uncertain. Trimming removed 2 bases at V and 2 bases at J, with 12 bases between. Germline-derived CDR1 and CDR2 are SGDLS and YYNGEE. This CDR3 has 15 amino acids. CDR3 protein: CASSVTALNTDTQYF. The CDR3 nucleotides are TGTGCCAGCAGCGTCACAGCTCTTAACACAGATACGCAGTATTTT. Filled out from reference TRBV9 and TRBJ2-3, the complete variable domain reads DSGVTQTPKHLITATGQRVTLRCSPRSGDLSVYWYQQSLDQGLQFLIQYYNGEERAKGNILERFSAQQFPDLHSELNLSSLELGDSALYFCASSVTALNTDTQYFGPGTRLTVL.

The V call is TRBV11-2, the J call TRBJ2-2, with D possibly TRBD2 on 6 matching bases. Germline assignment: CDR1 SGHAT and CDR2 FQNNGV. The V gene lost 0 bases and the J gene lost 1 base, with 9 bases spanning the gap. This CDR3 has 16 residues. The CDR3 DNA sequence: TGTGCCAGCAGCTTAGACGGGGGAGTGAACACCGGGGAGCTGTTTTTT. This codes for CASSLDGGVNTGELFF. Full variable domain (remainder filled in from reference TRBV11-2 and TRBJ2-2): EAGVAQSPRYKIIEKRQSVAFWCNPISGHATLYWYQQILGQGPKLLIQFQNNGVVDDSQLPKDRFSAERLKGVDSTLKIQPAKLEDSAVYLCASSLDGGVNTGELFFGEGSRLTVL.

In DNA, the CDR3 is TGTGCCAGCAGCTTAGCACTAGCGGTAACAGATACGCAGTATTTT. It specifies CASSLALAVTDTQYF. The V and J genes are TRBV7-2 and TRBJ2-3, with 8 bases identical to TRBD2. CDR3 length: 15 amino acids. With 0 bases clipped from V and 3 bases from J, the junction kept 2 bases outside the gene matches. Per the germline V gene, CDR1 is SGHTA and CDR2 is FQGNSA. The full variable domain, in which reference TRBV7-2 and TRBJ2-3 provide the parts outside the CDR3, is GAGVSQSPSNKVTEKGKDVELRCDPISGHTALYWYRQSLGQGLEFLIYFQGNSAPDKSGLPSDRFSAERTGGSVSTLTIQRTQQEDSAVYLCASSLALAVTDTQYFGPGTRLTVL.

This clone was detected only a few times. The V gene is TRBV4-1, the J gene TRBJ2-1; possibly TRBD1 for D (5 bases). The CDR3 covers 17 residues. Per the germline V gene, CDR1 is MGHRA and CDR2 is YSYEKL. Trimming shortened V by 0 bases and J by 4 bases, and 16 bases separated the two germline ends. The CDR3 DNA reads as TGCGCCAGCAGCCAAGATCCGTCCGAGACAGCATACAATGAGCAGTTCTTC. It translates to CASSQDPSETAYNEQFF.

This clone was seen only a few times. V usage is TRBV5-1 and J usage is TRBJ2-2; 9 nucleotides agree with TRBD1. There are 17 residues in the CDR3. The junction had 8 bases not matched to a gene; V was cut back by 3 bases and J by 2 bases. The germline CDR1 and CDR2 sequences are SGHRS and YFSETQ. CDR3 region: CASSSGTGSLNTGELFF. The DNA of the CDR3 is TGCGCCAGCAGCTCCGGGACAGGGAGCCTAAACACCGGGGAGCTGTTTTTT.

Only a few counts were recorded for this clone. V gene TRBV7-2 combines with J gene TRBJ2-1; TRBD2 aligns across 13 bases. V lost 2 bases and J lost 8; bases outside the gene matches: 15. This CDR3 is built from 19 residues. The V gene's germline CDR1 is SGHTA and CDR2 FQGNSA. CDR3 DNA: TGTGCCAGCAGCTTACCCGGACTAGCGGGAGTAGCTGGGACCGATGAGCAGTTCTTC. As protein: CASSLPGLAGVAGTDEQFF. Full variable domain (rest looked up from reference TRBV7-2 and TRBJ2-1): GAGVSQSPSNKVTEKGKDVELRCDPISGHTALYWYRQSLGQGLEFLIYFQGNSAPDKSGLPSDRFSAERTGGSVSTLTIQRTQQEDSAVYLCASSLPGLAGVAGTDEQFFGPGTRLTVL.

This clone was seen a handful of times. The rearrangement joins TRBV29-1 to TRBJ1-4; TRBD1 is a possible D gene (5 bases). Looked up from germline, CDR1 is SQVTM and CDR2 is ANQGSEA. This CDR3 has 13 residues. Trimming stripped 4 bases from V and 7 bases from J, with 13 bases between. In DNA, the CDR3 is TGCAGCGTTGGACACGGGGGAGGTGAAAAACTGTTTTTT. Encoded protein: CSVGHGGGEKLFF.

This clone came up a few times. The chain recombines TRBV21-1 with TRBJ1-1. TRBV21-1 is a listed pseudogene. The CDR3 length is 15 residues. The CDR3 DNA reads TGTGCCAGCAGCAAAGGTCGGCGGCGGAACACTGAAGCTTTCTTT. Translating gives CASSKGRRRNTEAFF.

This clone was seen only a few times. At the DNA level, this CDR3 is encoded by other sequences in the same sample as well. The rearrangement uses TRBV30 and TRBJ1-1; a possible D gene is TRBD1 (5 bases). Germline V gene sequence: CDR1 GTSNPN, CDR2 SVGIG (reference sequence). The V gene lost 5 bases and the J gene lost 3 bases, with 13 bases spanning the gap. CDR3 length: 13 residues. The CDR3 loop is CAWSRQGDTEAFF. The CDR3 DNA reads TGTGCCTGGTCTCGGCAGGGCGACACTGAAGCTTTCTTT. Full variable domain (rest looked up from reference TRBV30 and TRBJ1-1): SQTIHQWPATLVQPVGSPLSLECTVEGTSNPNLYWYRQAAGRGLQLLFYSVGIGQISSEVPQNLSASRPQDRQFILSSKKLLLSDSGFYLCAWSRQGDTEAFFGQGTRLTVV.

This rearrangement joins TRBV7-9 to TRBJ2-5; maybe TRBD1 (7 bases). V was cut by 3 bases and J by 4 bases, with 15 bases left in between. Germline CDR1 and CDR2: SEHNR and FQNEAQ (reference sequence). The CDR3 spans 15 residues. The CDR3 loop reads CASSLGGPGGETQYF. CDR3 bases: TGTGCCAGCAGCTTGGGAGGCCCAGGGGGAGAGACCCAGTACTTC.

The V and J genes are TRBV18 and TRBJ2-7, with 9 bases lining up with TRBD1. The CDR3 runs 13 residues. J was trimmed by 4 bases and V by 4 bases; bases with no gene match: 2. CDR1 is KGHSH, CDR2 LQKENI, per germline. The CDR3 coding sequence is TGTGCCAGCTCACTACAGGGGGCTTACGAGCAGTACTTC. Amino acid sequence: CASSLQGAYEQYF. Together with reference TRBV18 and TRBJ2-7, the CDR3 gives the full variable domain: NAGVMQNPRHLVRRRGQEARLRCSPMKGHSHVYWYRQLPEEGLKFMVYLQKENIIDESGMPKERFSAEFPKEGPSILRIQQVVRGDSAAYFCASSLQGAYEQYFGPGTRLTVT.

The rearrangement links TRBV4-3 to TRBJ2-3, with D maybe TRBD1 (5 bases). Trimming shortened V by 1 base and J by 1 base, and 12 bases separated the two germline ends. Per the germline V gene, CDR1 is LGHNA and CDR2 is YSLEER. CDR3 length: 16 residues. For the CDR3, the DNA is TGCGCCAGCAGCCAAGGGGCCAGGGTGGGCACAGATACGCAGTATTTT. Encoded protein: CASSQGARVGTDTQYF.

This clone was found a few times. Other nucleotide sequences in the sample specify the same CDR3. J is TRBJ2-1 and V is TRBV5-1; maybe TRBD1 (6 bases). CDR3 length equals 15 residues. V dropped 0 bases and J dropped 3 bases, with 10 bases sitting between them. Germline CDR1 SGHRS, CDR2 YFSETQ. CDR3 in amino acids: CASSLEGGGYNEQFF. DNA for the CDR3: TGCGCCAGCAGCTTGGAAGGGGGTGGCTACAATGAGCAGTTCTTC.

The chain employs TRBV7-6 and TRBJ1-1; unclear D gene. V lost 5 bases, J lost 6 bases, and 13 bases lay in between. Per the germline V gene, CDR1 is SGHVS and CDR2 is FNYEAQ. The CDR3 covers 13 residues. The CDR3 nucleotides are TGTGCCAGCAGCACCGAGATGGGCTCTGAAGCTTTCTTT. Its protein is CASSTEMGSEAFF. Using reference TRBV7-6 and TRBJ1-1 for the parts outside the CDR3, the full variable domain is GAGVSQSPRYKVTKRGQDVALRCDPISGHVSLYWYRQALGQGPEFLTYFNYEAQQDKSGLPNDRFSAERPEGSISTLTIQRTEQRDSAMYRCASSTEMGSEAFFGQGTRLTVV.

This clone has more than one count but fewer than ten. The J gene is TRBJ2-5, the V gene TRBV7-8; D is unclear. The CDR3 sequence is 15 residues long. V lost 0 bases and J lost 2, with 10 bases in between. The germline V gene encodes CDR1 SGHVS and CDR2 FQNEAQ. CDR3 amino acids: CASSLAWRFQETQYF. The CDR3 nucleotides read TGTGCCAGCAGCTTAGCGTGGCGGTTTCAAGAGACCCAGTACTTC. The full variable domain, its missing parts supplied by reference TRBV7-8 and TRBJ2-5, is GAGVSQSPRYKVAKRGQDVALRCDPISGHVSLFWYQQALGQGPEFLTYFQNEAQLDKSGLPSDRFFAERPEGSVSTLKIQRTQQEDSAVYLCASSLAWRFQETQYFGPGTRLLVL.

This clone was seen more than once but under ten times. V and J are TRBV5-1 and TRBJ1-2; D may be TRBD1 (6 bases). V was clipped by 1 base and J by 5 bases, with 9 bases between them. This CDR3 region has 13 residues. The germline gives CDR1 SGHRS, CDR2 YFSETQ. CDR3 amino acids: CASSLRQEYGYTF. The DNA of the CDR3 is TGCGCCAGCAGCTTGAGACAGGAGTATGGCTACACCTTC.

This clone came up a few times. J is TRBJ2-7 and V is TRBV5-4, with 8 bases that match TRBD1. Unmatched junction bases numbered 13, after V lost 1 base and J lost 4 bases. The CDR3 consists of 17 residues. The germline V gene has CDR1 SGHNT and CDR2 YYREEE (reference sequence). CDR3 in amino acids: CASSLLRFETGEYEQYF. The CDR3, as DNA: TGTGCCAGCAGCTTGTTGAGGTTTGAGACAGGGGAATACGAGCAGTACTTC. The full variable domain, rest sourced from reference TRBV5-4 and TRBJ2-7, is ETGVTQSPTHLIKTRGQQVTLRCSSQSGHNTVSWYQQALGQGPQFIFQYYREEENGRGNFPPRFSGLQFPNYSSELNVNALELDDSALYLCASSLLRFETGEYEQYFGPGTRLTVT.

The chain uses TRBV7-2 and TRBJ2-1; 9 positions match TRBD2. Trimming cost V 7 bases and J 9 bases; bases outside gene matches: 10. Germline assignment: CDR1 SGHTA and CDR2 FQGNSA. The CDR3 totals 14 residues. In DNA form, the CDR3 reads TGTGCCAGCACCGTTAGCGGGAGTTTTGGTGAGCAGTTCTTC. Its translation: CASTVSGSFGEQFF. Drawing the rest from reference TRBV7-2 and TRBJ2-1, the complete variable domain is GAGVSQSPSNKVTEKGKDVELRCDPISGHTALYWYRQSLGQGLEFLIYFQGNSAPDKSGLPSDRFSAERTGGSVSTLTIQRTQQEDSAVYLCASTVSGSFGEQFFGPGTRLTVL.

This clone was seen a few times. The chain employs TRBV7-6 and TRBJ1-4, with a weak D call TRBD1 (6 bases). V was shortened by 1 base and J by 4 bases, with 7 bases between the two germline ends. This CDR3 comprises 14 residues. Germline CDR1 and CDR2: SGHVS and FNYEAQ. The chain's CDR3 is CASSLGQVNEKLFF. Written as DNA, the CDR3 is TGTGCCAGCAGCTTAGGACAGGTTAATGAAAAACTGTTTTTT.

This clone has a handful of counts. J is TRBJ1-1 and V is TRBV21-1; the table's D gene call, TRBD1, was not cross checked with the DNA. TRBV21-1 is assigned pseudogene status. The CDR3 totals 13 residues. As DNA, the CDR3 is TGTGCCAGCAGGTACAGGGAGTGCACTGAAGCTTTCTTT. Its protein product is CASRYRECTEAFF.

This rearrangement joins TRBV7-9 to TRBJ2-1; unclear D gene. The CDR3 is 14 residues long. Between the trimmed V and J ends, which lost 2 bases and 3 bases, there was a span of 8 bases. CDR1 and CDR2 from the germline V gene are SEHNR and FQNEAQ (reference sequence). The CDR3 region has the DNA TGTGCCAGCAGCTTACTCAACGGCTACAATGAGCAGTTCTTC. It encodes CASSLLNGYNEQFF.

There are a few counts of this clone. The DNA of the CDR3 is TGTGCCAGCAGCTTGAACGGGAAAAACATTCAGTACTTC. Its protein product is CASSLNGKNIQYF. The chain employs TRBV5-8 and TRBJ2-4; D is uncertain. The V end was cut by 1 base, the J end by 4 bases, with 6 bases between. Germline V gene lookup returns CDR1 SGHTS and CDR2 YDEGEE. The CDR3 consists of 13 residues.

The CDR3 region is CASRYAANQPQHF. The CDR3 DNA is TGTGCCAGTAGGTATGCGGCCAATCAGCCCCAGCATTTT. The chain recombines TRBV19 with TRBJ1-5; D is undetermined. The CDR3 contains 13 residues. The ends were cut back, 6 bases at V and 3 bases at J, with 9 bases in the middle. Looked up from germline, CDR1 is LNHDA and CDR2 is SQIVND (reference sequence).

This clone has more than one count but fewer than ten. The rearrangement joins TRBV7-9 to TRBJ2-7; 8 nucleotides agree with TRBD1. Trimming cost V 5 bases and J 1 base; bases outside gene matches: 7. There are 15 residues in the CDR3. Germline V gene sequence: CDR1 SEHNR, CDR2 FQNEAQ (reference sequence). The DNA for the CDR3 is TGTGCCAGCAGCGCAGGACAGGGAGGTTCCTACGAGCAGTACTTC. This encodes CASSAGQGGSYEQYF.

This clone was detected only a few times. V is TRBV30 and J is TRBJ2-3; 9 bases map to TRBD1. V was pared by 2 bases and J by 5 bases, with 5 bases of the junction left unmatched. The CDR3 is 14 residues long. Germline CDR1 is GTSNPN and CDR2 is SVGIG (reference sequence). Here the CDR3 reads CAWSKQGAVDTQYF. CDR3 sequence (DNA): TGTGCCTGGAGTAAACAGGGGGCCGTAGATACGCAGTATTTT.

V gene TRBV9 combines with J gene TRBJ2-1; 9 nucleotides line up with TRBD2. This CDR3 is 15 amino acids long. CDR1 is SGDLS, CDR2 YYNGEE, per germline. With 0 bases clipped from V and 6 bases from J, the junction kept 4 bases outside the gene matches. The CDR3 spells CASSVDGTSFNEQFF. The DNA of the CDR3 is TGTGCCAGCAGCGTAGACGGGACTAGCTTCAATGAGCAGTTCTTC.